The present T cell receptor (beta chain) was sequenced within a study of shared clonotypes between healthy human individuals. Study-level background: The plates for each donor numbered three CD4 naive, three CD4 memory, two CD8 naive and one CD8 memory.

This clone showed up just once. Its cognate antigen is unknown. Some clones are missing from TCRdb's copy, which holds only in-frame ones; the method was immunoSEQ multiplex PCR. This repertoire shows over a million clones, about 98.5% found once; its top ten account for around 0.38%. Study-wide results and limits: Clonotype sharing among donors was expected to depend on sequencing depth. Generally, estimated richness proved larger in naive subsets than it did in memory subsets. Among a handful of donors, roughly 5% of naive CD4 clonotypes were found in common.

Trimming took off 5 bases at V and 8 bases at J, with 12 bases between the two ends. Germline V gives CDR1 MDHEN, CDR2 SYDVKM. The CDR3 extends over 12 amino acids. The receptor was derived from a man younger than 45 in good health. Sequencing input: naive CD4+ T cells sorted from blood. Noted subset: CD45RA+ positively selected. The chain joins TRBV28 to TRBJ1-2, with a possible D match to TRBD1 (6 bases). DNA of the CDR3: TGTGCCAGCAGTACAGGGACTCGGGGCTACACCTTC. It encodes CASSTGTRGYTF.